The 19 T cell receptor beta chains given below trace back to one sample, sequenced in a study of CD8 T cells in ankylosing spondylitis. In TCRdb, the 5' RACE reads were re-called with MiXCR into one record per CDR3 protein. The table lists approximately 250,000 distinct CDR3 sequences, 32% of them singletons, with about 4% in the top ten. The sequenced sample consisted of blood, either unsorted or a sorted T cell fraction (not recorded which). The receptors here all came from a male donor with ankylosing spondylitis or in good health (not recorded which).

The chain joins TRBV7-9 to TRBJ2-3; possibly TRBD2 for D (7 bases). The ends were cut back, 1 base at V and 6 bases at J, with 17 bases in the middle. Germline values: CDR1 SEHNR, CDR2 FQNEAQ (reference sequence). The CDR3 is 16 amino acids. For the CDR3, the DNA is TGTGCCAGCAGCTTAGTAGAGGGGGGGCCTGGTGATACGCAGTATTTT. Protein: CASSLVEGGPGDTQYF.

This clonotype was detected a few times. This CDR3 is CASSQAGTGTGELFF. The CDR3 nucleotides are TGTGCCAGCAGCCAAGCCGGGACAGGCACCGGGGAGCTGTTTTTT. V is TRBV4-2 and J is TRBJ2-2; 8 bases agree with TRBD1. V was pared by 1 base and J by 4 bases, with 2 bases of the junction left unmatched. The germline gives CDR1 LGHNA, CDR2 YNFKEQ. The CDR3 has 15 residues.

V usage is TRBV7-2 and J usage is TRBJ2-3; D remains ambiguous. The V gene's germline CDR1 is SGHTA and CDR2 FQGNSA. The CDR3 has 13 amino acids. Trimming left V 1 base short and J 4 bases short, with 6 bases between. In nucleotides, the CDR3 is TGTGCCAGCAGCTTAGGAATGGCAGATACGCAGTATTTT. This encodes CASSLGMADTQYF.

This clonotype was observed at least ten times. The chain employs TRBV29-1 and TRBJ2-3; 9 bases are a match to TRBD1. The CDR3 has 15 residues. The V gene's germline CDR1 is SQVTM and CDR2 ANQGSEA. After removal of 7 bases from V and 0 bases from J, the junction contained 8 bases not matched to a gene. The CDR3 bases are TGCAGCGCCGCACCGACAGGGGGTAGCACAGATACGCAGTATTTT. Protein sequence: CSAAPTGGSTDTQYF.

This sequence joins TRBV12-3 or TRBV12-4 and TRBJ2-3; no definite D call. V was cut by 4 bases and J by 3 bases, with 8 bases left in between. The CDR3 length is 13 residues. CDR3 bases: TGTGCCAGCAGTTGGGTAGGGACAGATACGCAGTATTTT. Translation gives CASSWVGTDTQYF.

Ten or more counts support this clonotype. The chain joins TRBV29-1 to TRBJ2-3; the D gene is possibly TRBD2 (5 bases). This CDR3 region has 12 residues. Deletions cut 2 bases from V and 7 bases from J, with 10 bases between. Germline V lookup: CDR1 SQVTM, CDR2 ANQGSEA. The CDR3 loop reads CSVESPGNTQYF. CDR3 nucleotides: TGCAGCGTTGAATCTCCGGGAAATACGCAGTATTTT.

The chain links TRBV10-3 to TRBJ2-5; D may be TRBD2 (6 bases). V lost 6 bases to trimming and J lost 4 bases, with 12 bases between them. The CDR3 spans 13 residues. Germline CDR1 is ENHRY and CDR2 is SYGVKD. The CDR3 reads CAISTGTGETQYF. CDR3 DNA: TGTGCCATCAGCACCGGGACTGGAGAGACCCAGTACTTC.

CDR3 nucleotides: TGCGCCAGCAGGCCACCCAGGGTCCACCCGGCTACCGGGGAGCTGTTTTTT. As protein: CASRPPRVHPATGELFF. This chain joins TRBV5-1 and TRBJ2-2, with D tentatively TRBD1 (5 bases). Germline CDR1 SGHRS, CDR2 YFSETQ. This CDR3 has 17 residues. V lost 5 bases to trimming and J lost 5 bases, with 22 bases between them.

V gene TRBV28 combines with J gene TRBJ2-2; D is unclear. CDR1 is MDHEN, CDR2 SYDVKM, per germline. V shed 3 bases and J shed 5 bases, with 13 bases lying between them. This CDR3 region has 15 residues. CDR3 amino acids: CASSFRTARTGELFF. CDR3 DNA: TGTGCCAGCAGTTTTAGGACCGCGAGAACCGGGGAGCTGTTTTTT.

The V and J genes are TRBV6-1 and TRBJ2-2, with D maybe TRBD2 (6 bases). V shed 10 bases and J shed 5 bases, with 23 bases lying between them. CDR1 MNHNS and CDR2 SASEGT come from the germline V gene. The CDR3 extends over 16 amino acids. The CDR3 loop reads CATCPTLAAGTGELFF. CDR3 DNA: TGTGCCACCTGCCCCACCTTAGCGGCGGGAACCGGGGAGCTGTTTTTT.

V usage is TRBV12-3 or TRBV12-4 and J usage is TRBJ2-5; D gene unclear. Trimming removed 3 bases at V and 7 bases at J, with 9 bases between. The CDR3 sequence is 12 residues long. As DNA, the CDR3 is TGTGCCAGCAGTTTCGACTCATTGACCCAGTACTTC. It codes for CASSFDSLTQYF.

This rearrangement joins TRBV28 to TRBJ1-5, with 9 bases aligning to TRBD1. This CDR3 spans 14 amino acids. Germline V gene data show CDR1 as MDHEN and CDR2 as SYDVKM. The trim removed 7 bases at V and 3 bases at J, leaving 4 bases unmatched. The CDR3 nucleotides are TGTGCCAGCAAGGGGGACAGGGACAATCAGCCCCAGCATTTT. It yields the protein CASKGDRDNQPQHF.

This clonotype was observed a few times. V usage is TRBV6-4 and J usage is TRBJ2-1, with D perhaps TRBD2 (7 bases). V lost 3 bases, J lost 6 bases, and 15 bases lay in between. Germline V gene sequence: CDR1 MRHNA, CDR2 SNTAGT. This CDR3 is built from 15 residues. The CDR3 here is CASSEGGGPGNEQFF. Written as DNA, the CDR3 is TGTGCCAGCAGTGAAGGGGGGGGGCCAGGCAATGAGCAGTTCTTC.

There are a few counts of this clonotype. The V gene is TRBV29-1, the J gene TRBJ1-1; no definite D call. CDR3 length: 11 residues. Germline V gene data show CDR1 as SQVTM and CDR2 as ANQGSEA. V shed 1 base and J shed 4 bases, with 4 bases lying between them. CDR3 bases: TGCAGCGTTGAAGTTCGCACTGAAGCTTTCTTT. Translating gives CSVEVRTEAFF.

The sample holds a few counts of this clonotype. This chain connects TRBV6-5 to TRBJ2-1, with D possibly TRBD1 on 6 matching bases. This CDR3 is 13 amino acids long. Trimming stripped 3 bases from V and 10 bases from J, with 13 bases between. Germline V CDR1 and CDR2: MNHEY, SVGAGI. The CDR3 DNA is TGTGCCAGCAGTTATATCAAGGGGGAGGAGCAGTTCTTC. Translating gives CASSYIKGEEQFF.

This clonotype was counted a single time. This chain connects TRBV11-2 to TRBJ2-7; the D gene is possibly TRBD2 (5 bases). Trimming took off 0 bases at V and 1 base at J, with 10 bases between the two ends. The germline V gene encodes CDR1 SGHAT and CDR2 FQNNGV. The CDR3 has 15 residues. For the CDR3, the DNA is TGTGCCAGCAGCTTAGAGGCGGGCCTGTCCTACGAGCAGTACTTC. This codes for CASSLEAGLSYEQYF.

The chain recombines TRBV21-1 with TRBJ2-3; no DNA check was done on the table's D call, TRBD2. TRBV21-1 is reported as a pseudogene. The CDR3 is 20 amino acids. The CDR3 DNA reads as TGTGCCAGCTACCCCGGACTAGCGGGGGCCCCCGAGCCCCGCACAGATACGCAGTATTTT. Protein: CASYPGLAGAPEPRTDTQYF.

J is TRBJ2-7 and V is TRBV4-2; 10 nucleotides line up with TRBD2. This CDR3 is built from 16 residues. The germline gives CDR1 LGHNA, CDR2 YNFKEQ. Losses at the gene ends were 4 bases for V and 3 bases for J; bases not matched to a gene: 9. CDR3 sequence reads: CASSPGLAAARYEQYF. In DNA form, the CDR3 reads TGTGCCAGCAGCCCCGGACTAGCGGCGGCCCGCTACGAGCAGTACTTC.

This clonotype was counted only a few times. V is TRBV7-2 and J is TRBJ2-1; no clear D. V was shortened by 5 bases and J by 9 bases, with 20 bases between the two germline ends. Germline CDR1 SGHTA, CDR2 FQGNSA. The CDR3 spans 15 residues. The CDR3 nucleotides read TGTGCCAGCAGCCCACGACTGCTAGGGTTGGCTGAGCAGTTCTTC. This codes for CASSPRLLGLAEQFF. The entire variable domain, with the rest obtained from reference TRBV7-2 and TRBJ2-1, is as follows: GAGVSQSPSNKVTEKGKDVELRCDPISGHTALYWYRQSLGQGLEFLIYFQGNSAPDKSGLPSDRFSAERTGGSVSTLTIQRTQQEDSAVYLCASSPRLLGLAEQFFGPGTRLTVL.